The 24 T cell receptor beta chains presented below share a single source sample, sequenced in a study of graft-versus-host responses after intestinal transplantation. TCRdb's table, derived via immunoSEQ multiplex PCR, lists solely in-frame clones and lacks some. This sample has approximately 92,000 clones; around nine tenths occur once, and the top ten carry 6%. These TCRs' antigens remain unknown. This specimen consisted of unstimulated CD8+ T cells sorted from spleen or lymph node cells, obtained before intestinal transplant. The receptors originated from a human donor who received an intestinal transplant.

V usage is TRBV10-1 and J usage is TRBJ1-2, with 9 bases aligning to TRBD1. Germline trimming cut 3 bases from V and 3 bases from J; bases unmatched to any gene: 8. There are 16 residues in the CDR3. The V gene's germline CDR1 is WNHNN and CDR2 SYGVQD (reference sequence). The CDR3 bases are TGCGCCAGCAGTGAAACGTCGGGACAGGGATACTATGGCTACACCTTC. It yields the protein CASSETSGQGYYGYTF.

This clone was picked up one time. The rearrangement joins TRBV11-2 to TRBJ1-2; D might be TRBD1 (5 bases). CDR1 is SGHAT, CDR2 FQNNGV, per germline. The CDR3 has 17 amino acids. Between the trimmed V and J ends, which lost 1 base and 4 bases, there was a span of 19 bases. CDR3 region: CASSLAFSRRQPYGYTF. CDR3 nucleotide sequence: TGTGCCAGCAGCTTAGCTTTTTCGCGGAGACAGCCCTATGGCTACACCTTC.

This clone occurred a few times. The V and J genes are TRBV2 and TRBJ2-7; perhaps D is TRBD1 or TRBD2 (5 bases each). V gave up 3 bases and J gave up 4 bases, with 25 bases separating them. CDR1 is SNHLY, CDR2 FYNNEI, per germline. The CDR3 is 18 amino acids. CDR3 nucleotide sequence: TGTGCCAGCAGTGACACCCTTAGGGACCCTAGGGAGTATTACGAGCAGTACTTC. It encodes CASSDTLRDPREYYEQYF.

The chain combines TRBV11-2 with TRBJ2-5; 8 bases line up with TRBD2. Germline loops: CDR1 SGHAT, CDR2 FQNNGV. With 4 bases clipped from V and 7 bases from J, the junction kept 5 bases outside the gene matches. There are 13 residues in the CDR3. The CDR3 coding sequence is TGTGCCAGCAGCTCTTTCGGGAGGGGGACCCAGTACTTC. Its protein is CASSSFGRGTQYF.

V gene TRBV13 combines with J gene TRBJ2-3; D remains ambiguous. The CDR3 length is 14 residues. V was cut by 0 bases and J by 6 bases, with 10 bases left in between. The germline gives CDR1 PRHDT, CDR2 FYEKMQ (reference sequence). This CDR3 is CASSLGGVVDTQYF. In DNA, the CDR3 is TGTGCCAGCAGCTTAGGTGGGGTGGTGGATACGCAGTATTTT.

The chain recombines TRBV2 with TRBJ2-3, with unresolved D. The CDR3 runs 15 residues. Per the germline V gene, CDR1 is SNHLY and CDR2 is FYNNEI. V was shortened by 4 bases and J by 0 bases, with 11 bases between the two germline ends. CDR3 in DNA: TGTGCCAGCAGTGTTAGTATAATAAGCACAGATACGCAGTATTTT. Protein: CASSVSIISTDTQYF.

This chain joins TRBV6-1 and TRBJ1-1; D is unclear. CDR3 length equals 13 residues. The V gene's germline CDR1 is MNHNS and CDR2 SASEGT. V was pared by 7 bases and J by 10 bases, with 19 bases between. The CDR3: CASIISPGSVAFF. CDR3 DNA: TGTGCCAGCATCATCTCCCCCGGGAGTGTAGCTTTCTTT.

The gene calls are TRBV10-3 and TRBJ2-7, with 10 bases matching TRBD1. The J segment lost 4 bases and the V segment lost 0 bases, leaving 3 bases of the junction unmatched. CDR1 and CDR2 from the germline V gene are ENHRY and SYGVKD. The CDR3 sequence is 15 residues long. The CDR3 here is CAISESGDRGYEQYF. CDR3 bases: TGTGCCATCAGTGAGTCGGGGGACAGGGGTTACGAGCAGTACTTC.

V gene TRBV6-1 combines with J gene TRBJ1-5; D might be TRBD1 (6 bases). V lost 8 bases and J lost 6, with 20 bases in between. Germline V gives CDR1 MNHNS, CDR2 SASEGT. The CDR3 is 15 residues long. The CDR3 nucleotides are TGTGCCAGCTTAAGGGGGTTGACAATGGGTCAGCCCCAGCATTTT. Translated: CASLRGLTMGQPQHF.

This chain uses TRBV30 with TRBJ2-7; D remains unclear. From germline, CDR1 is GTSNPN and CDR2 SVGIG (reference sequence). The CDR3 is made up of 13 amino acids. V shed 7 bases and J shed 2 bases, with 15 bases lying between them. The DNA for the CDR3 is TGTGCCTTCAACCTAGTCCCTGCCTACGAGCAGTACTTC. It codes for CAFNLVPAYEQYF.

The rearrangement uses TRBV19 and TRBJ2-5; no clear D. Germline CDR1 LNHDA, CDR2 SQIVND (reference sequence). The CDR3 sequence is 13 residues long. With 3 bases removed from V and 4 bases from J, the gap between germline ends came to 9 bases. The CDR3 sequence: CASSILLRETQYF. For the CDR3, the DNA is TGTGCCAGTAGTATTCTCTTACGAGAGACCCAGTACTTC.

J is TRBJ2-1 and V is TRBV11-2; D remains ambiguous. CDR3 size: 15 residues. Germline CDR1 reads SGHAT; CDR2 reads FQNNGV. The V end was cut by 1 base, the J end by 0 bases, with 7 bases between. As DNA, the CDR3 is TGTGCCAGCAGCTTAGGTGGATACTCCTACAATGAGCAGTTCTTC. Translation gives CASSLGGYSYNEQFF.

This chain uses TRBV18 with TRBJ1-2, with D hard to call. Germline lookup yields CDR1 KGHSH and CDR2 LQKENI. V was shortened by 4 bases and J by 5 bases, with 11 bases between the two germline ends. The CDR3 is made up of 13 amino acids. The CDR3 DNA follows: TGTGCCAGCTCACGAGCCTCGGAGTATGGCTACACCTTC. This translates into CASSRASEYGYTF.

The chain carries TRBV9 and TRBJ2-3, with 8 bases that match TRBD2. Germline assignment: CDR1 SGDLS and CDR2 YYNGEE. After removal of 2 bases from V and 1 base from J, the junction contained 6 bases not matched to a gene. The CDR3 has 16 residues. The CDR3 protein is CASSVSGSVGTDTQYF. The CDR3 nucleotides read TGTGCCAGCAGCGTGAGCGGGAGTGTGGGCACAGATACGCAGTATTTT.

The rearrangement uses TRBV7-9 and TRBJ2-1, with TRBD2 matching over 8 bases. V lost 5 bases and J lost 8; bases outside the gene matches: 11. CDR1 SEHNR and CDR2 FQNEAQ come from the germline V gene (reference sequence). The CDR3 consists of 15 residues. CDR3 sequence: CASSMLSGSHDEQFF. Written as DNA, the CDR3 is TGTGCCAGCAGCATGCTAAGCGGGAGCCACGATGAGCAGTTCTTC.

V is TRBV9 and J is TRBJ1-2, with TRBD1 matching 7 bases. Germline values: CDR1 SGDLS, CDR2 YYNGEE. V was clipped by 3 bases and J by 7 bases; unmatched bases: 9. The CDR3 consists of 14 residues. This CDR3 is CASSATQGFGGYTF. The CDR3 bases are TGTGCCAGCAGCGCCACACAGGGGTTCGGTGGCTACACCTTC. Looking up the rest from reference TRBV9 and TRBJ1-2 gives the full variable domain: DSGVTQTPKHLITATGQRVTLRCSPRSGDLSVYWYQQSLDQGLQFLIQYYNGEERAKGNILERFSAQQFPDLHSELNLSSLELGDSALYFCASSATQGFGGYTFGSGTRLTVV.

The rearrangement uses TRBV15 and TRBJ2-5; D is possibly TRBD2 (5 bases). The ends were cut back, 0 bases at V and 7 bases at J, with 21 bases in the middle. In germline, CDR1 is LNHNV, CDR2 YYDKDF (reference sequence). The length of the CDR3 is 17 residues. Here the CDR3 reads CATSRDSPPGNSGTQYF. CDR3 nucleotide sequence: TGTGCCACCAGCAGAGACAGCCCCCCGGGGAACTCGGGGACCCAGTACTTC.

The V gene is TRBV19, the J gene TRBJ2-7; TRBD1 matches 8 bases. The CDR3 contains 15 residues. The trim removed 5 bases at V and 3 bases at J, leaving 9 bases unmatched. The germline gives CDR1 LNHDA, CDR2 SQIVND (reference sequence). Written as DNA, the CDR3 is TGTGCCAGTAGTTCCGGACAGGGAGGTGGCTACGAGCAGTACTTC. Translating it yields CASSSGQGGGYEQYF.

The chain joins TRBV4-1 to TRBJ1-6; no reliable D call. This CDR3 spans 16 amino acids. The germline gives CDR1 MGHRA, CDR2 YSYEKL. The V end lost 0 bases, the J end lost 9 bases, and 15 bases lay between the germline ends. This CDR3 is CASSQETHERRSPLHF. In nucleotides, the CDR3 is TGCGCCAGCAGCCAAGAGACACACGAAAGGCGTTCACCCCTCCACTTT.

The chain is built from TRBV27 and TRBJ2-7; TRBD2 matches 7 bases. Germline CDR1 and CDR2: MNHEY and SMNVEV (reference sequence). V trimming: 2 bases; J trimming: 1 base; junction bases outside the gene matches: 5. The CDR3 has 15 amino acids. The DNA of the CDR3 is TGTGCCAGCAGTTTAGCGGGGGTTGGATCCTACGAGCAGTACTTC. It encodes CASSLAGVGSYEQYF.

The V gene is TRBV10-3, the J gene TRBJ2-3; 9 nucleotides line up with TRBD2. Trimming took 4 bases from V and 5 from J; bases not matched to a gene: 7. The length of the CDR3 is 15 residues. The germline V gene has CDR1 ENHRY and CDR2 SYGVKD. The CDR3 nucleotides are TGTGCCATCAGTGTCTCAGCGGGAGGTTTAGATACGCAGTATTTT. This encodes CAISVSAGGLDTQYF.

The chain is built from TRBV9 and TRBJ2-5; D is possibly TRBD2 (6 bases). Germline CDR1 is SGDLS and CDR2 is YYNGEE. The CDR3 spans 14 residues. V was clipped by 3 bases and J by 0 bases, with 9 bases between them. CDR3 coding DNA: TGTGCCAGCAGCGAAACTAGCTACCAAGAGACCCAGTACTTC. Protein sequence: CASSETSYQETQYF. Supplemented by reference TRBV9 and TRBJ2-5, the full variable domain reads DSGVTQTPKHLITATGQRVTLRCSPRSGDLSVYWYQQSLDQGLQFLIQYYNGEERAKGNILERFSAQQFPDLHSELNLSSLELGDSALYFCASSETSYQETQYFGPGTRLLVL.

This chain joins TRBV7-6 and TRBJ1-2; no clear D gene. Trimming cost V 1 base and J 0 bases, with 9 bases left between them. Germline V gene sequence: CDR1 SGHVS, CDR2 FNYEAQ. CDR3 length: 15 amino acids. The CDR3 spells CASSLEAGANYGYTF. CDR3 bases: TGTGCCAGCAGCTTAGAGGCAGGAGCTAACTATGGCTACACCTTC.

This sequence joins TRBV5-6 and TRBJ2-7; D is unclear. This CDR3 comprises 12 residues. Germline CDR1 and CDR2: SGHDT and YYEEEE. Trimming pared 2 bases from V and 3 bases from J, leaving 6 bases between. The CDR3 DNA reads TGTGCCAGCAGCTTCGGAGACTACGAGCAGTACTTC. The encoded protein is CASSFGDYEQYF. The complete variable domain, with remaining parts taken from reference TRBV5-6 and TRBJ2-7, reads DAGVTQSPTHLIKTRGQQVTLRCSPKSGHDTVSWYQQALGQGPQFIFQYYEEEERQRGNFPDRFSGHQFPNYSSELNVNALLLGDSALYLCASSFGDYEQYFGPGTRLTVT.